Sequencing of this TCR beta chain was carried out in a study of shared clonotypes between healthy human individuals. General observations from the study: Memory subsets had estimated richness that was generally smaller than that of naive subsets. Shared clonotypes across all four donors exceeded non-shared ones in generation probability.

For this clone: Its antigen is currently unknown.

Germline CDR1 and CDR2: WSHSY and SAAADI. This CDR3 region has 12 residues. Trimming pared 10 bases from V and 6 bases from J, leaving 16 bases between. DNA at approximately 200 ng, 30,000 or so T cell genomes, went into sorted-subset replicate PCRs. The protocol was immunoSEQ multiplex PCR, while the TCRdb copy is restricted to in-frame clones and leaves out a portion. The sample consists of around 2,000,000 clones, 85% to 95% of them appearing once. CD8 cells regarded as naive lacked CD45RO, were positively chosen for CCR7, and omitted terminally differentiated effector memory CD45RA+ cells. The V call is TRBV10-2, the J call TRBJ2-7; a possible D gene is TRBD1 (5 bases). The sequencing input was naive CD8+ T cells sorted from blood. This clonotype originated in a man aged 18 to 30 in good health. This CDR3 reads CATGHHLGEQYF. CDR3 nucleotide sequence: TGCGCCACCGGACACCATCTTGGCGAGCAGTACTTC.